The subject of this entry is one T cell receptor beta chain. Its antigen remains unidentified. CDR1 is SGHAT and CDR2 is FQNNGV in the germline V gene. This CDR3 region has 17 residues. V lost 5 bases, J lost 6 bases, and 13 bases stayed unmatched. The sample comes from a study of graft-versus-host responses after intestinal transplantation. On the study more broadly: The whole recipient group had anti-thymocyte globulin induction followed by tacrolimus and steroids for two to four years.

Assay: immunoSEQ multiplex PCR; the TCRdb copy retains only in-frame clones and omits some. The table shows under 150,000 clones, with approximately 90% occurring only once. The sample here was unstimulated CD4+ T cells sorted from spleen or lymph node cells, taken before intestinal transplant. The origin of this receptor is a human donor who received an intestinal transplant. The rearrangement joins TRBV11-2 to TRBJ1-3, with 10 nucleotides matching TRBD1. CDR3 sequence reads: CASSPPPGQGFENTIYF. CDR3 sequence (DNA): TGTGCCAGCAGCCCCCCTCCGGGACAGGGGTTTGAAAACACCATATATTTT.